Presented here are 27 T cell receptor beta chains from one specimen sequenced in a study of T cells in Graves' hyperthyroidism and ophthalmopathy. TCR beta CDR3 regions were amplified from RNA. The HTBI primer set served for first-round RT-PCR of the TCR CDR3. MiXCR, run by TCRdb on the multiplex PCR reads, gives a single entry per CDR3 protein. The table includes hundreds of thousands of distinct CDR3 sequences, about 22% detected once. Input material: blood. These receptors originate from a woman between 70 and 85 years old with Graves' ophthalmopathy.

This clonotype has only a few counts. The chain combines TRBV11-2 with TRBJ2-2; maybe TRBD1 (6 bases). This CDR3 is built from 18 residues. The germline CDR1 and CDR2 sequences are SGHAT and FQNNGV. V lost 4 bases and J lost 0, with 18 bases in between. This chain's CDR3 is CASSSTGRQGPNTGELFF. The DNA of the CDR3 is TGTGCCAGCAGCTCAACAGGGCGGCAGGGTCCGAACACCGGGGAGCTGTTTTTT.

As for this clonotype: Germline is not matched at one junction end, which may reflect a read error. The chain combines TRBV30 with TRBJ1-5, with D possibly TRBD1 on 6 matching bases. The CDR3 has 15 amino acids. CDR1 is GTSNPN, CDR2 SVGIG, per germline (reference sequence). CDR3 amino acids: CAWSVTGAGNQLQHF. The CDR3 nucleotides read TGTGCCTGGAGTGTCACGGGGGCGGGCAATCAGCTCCAGCATTTT.

A note on this clonotype: A much bigger clone sits one base away, suggesting this may be a read error. The chain has TRBV7-2 and TRBJ1-5; D possibly corresponds to TRBD1 (5 bases). The CDR3 length is 16 residues. Germline values: CDR1 SGHTA, CDR2 FQGNSA. CDR3 in amino acids: CAGSQAGASRNQPQHF. Written as DNA, the CDR3 is TGTGCCGGCAGCCAAGCCGGGGCCTCGAGAAATCAGCCCCAGCATTTT.

This clonotype appeared a few times. The chain couples TRBV18 to TRBJ2-3; 8 bases map to TRBD2. CDR3 length equals 16 residues. After removal of 5 bases from V and 0 bases from J, the junction contained 7 bases not matched to a gene. Germline-derived CDR1 and CDR2 are KGHSH and LQKENI. The CDR3, as DNA: TGTGCCAGCTCAGCAATATCTAGCGGGAGCACAGATACGCAGTATTTT. It encodes CASSAISSGSTDTQYF.

This clonotype was picked up many times. The chain employs TRBV12-3 or TRBV12-4 and TRBJ1-6, with D possibly matching TRBD1 (5 bases). This CDR3 region has 15 residues. Between the trimmed V and J ends, which lost 0 bases and 7 bases, there was a span of 10 bases. The CDR3 spells CASSLAGETNSPLHF. The CDR3 coding sequence is TGTGCCAGCAGTTTAGCGGGGGAAACAAATTCACCCCTCCACTTT.

This clonotype was seen ten or more times. The chain carries TRBV7-8 and TRBJ1-1; D perhaps matches TRBD1 (5 bases). CDR3 length: 14 amino acids. The V gene lost 6 bases and the J gene lost 1 base, with 12 bases spanning the gap. The germline V gene has CDR1 SGHVS and CDR2 FQNEAQ. CDR3 DNA sequence: TGTGCCAGCAGGGCCGGGACGGCGAACACTGAAGCTTTCTTT. Its protein is CASRAGTANTEAFF. The full variable domain, in which reference TRBV7-8 and TRBJ1-1 provide the parts outside the CDR3, is GAGVSQSPRYKVAKRGQDVALRCDPISGHVSLFWYQQALGQGPEFLTYFQNEAQLDKSGLPSDRFFAERPEGSVSTLKIQRTQQEDSAVYLCASRAGTANTEAFFGQGTRLTVV.

The sample holds a few counts of this clonotype. The genes are TRBV20-1 and TRBJ2-7; TRBD2 might be the D (7 bases). Trimming stripped 6 bases from V and 2 bases from J, with 14 bases between. The CDR3 has 13 amino acids. The germline V gene encodes CDR1 DFQATT and CDR2 SNEGSKA (reference sequence). CDR3 sequence: CSAPRGRAYEQYF. The DNA of the CDR3 is TGCAGTGCCCCGAGGGGGAGGGCCTACGAGCAGTACTTC.

This clonotype appeared a few times. This chain connects TRBV10-3 to TRBJ2-5; no clear D gene. The ends were cut back, 0 bases at V and 9 bases at J, with 14 bases in the middle. This CDR3 has 14 residues. In germline, CDR1 is ENHRY, CDR2 SYGVKD. CDR3 residues: CAISESGPGWAQYF. DNA of the CDR3: TGTGCCATCAGTGAGTCAGGGCCCGGATGGGCCCAGTACTTC.

This clonotype was counted between two and nine times. The chain is built from TRBV10-3 and TRBJ1-1, with D unresolved. Germline V gives CDR1 ENHRY, CDR2 SYGVKD. V shed 3 bases and J shed 1 base, with 9 bases lying between them. The CDR3 runs 14 residues. CDR3 DNA: TGTGCCATCAGTGATTCGGGGAAGAACACTGAAGCTTTCTTT. It specifies CAISDSGKNTEAFF.

The chain employs TRBV6-1 and TRBJ2-3; D may match TRBD1 or TRBD2 (5 bases each). The V gene lost 5 bases and the J gene lost 4 bases, with 13 bases spanning the gap. Germline V CDR1 and CDR2: MNHNS, SASEGT. The CDR3 totals 14 residues. In DNA form, the CDR3 reads TGTGCCAGCAGTTCAGGACTGGGGGCAGATACGCAGTATTTT. It yields the protein CASSSGLGADTQYF.

This clonotype showed up just once. This chain links TRBV18 with TRBJ2-5; D is ambiguous. The length of the CDR3 is 15 residues. V lost 0 bases and J 2 bases, leaving 10 bases between the germline ends. From germline, CDR1 is KGHSH and CDR2 LQKENI. CDR3 region: CASSPPPPNQETQYF. The CDR3 coding sequence is TGTGCCAGCTCACCACCGCCTCCGAATCAAGAGACCCAGTACTTC.

This clonotype has more than one count but fewer than ten. V usage is TRBV19 and J usage is TRBJ1-2; no reliable D call. The length of the CDR3 is 12 residues. The germline CDR1 and CDR2 sequences are LNHDA and SQIVND (reference sequence). The ends were cut back, 4 bases at V and 4 bases at J, with 7 bases in the middle. This chain's CDR3 is CASSTTVYGYTF. In DNA, the CDR3 is TGTGCCAGTAGTACGACGGTCTATGGCTACACCTTC. Full variable domain (outside the CDR3, taken from reference TRBV19 and TRBJ1-2): DGGITQSPKYLFRKEGQNVTLSCEQNLNHDAMYWYRQDPGQGLRLIYYSQIVNDFQKGDIAEGYSVSREKKESFPLTVTSAQKNPTAFYLCASSTTVYGYTFGSGTRLTVV.

This clonotype was seen many times. The V gene is TRBV19, the J gene TRBJ1-1, with TRBD1 matching 7 bases. This CDR3 is built from 13 residues. V lost 11 bases to trimming and J lost 10 bases; unmatched junction nucleotides: 16. The germline V gene has CDR1 LNHDA and CDR2 SQIVND (reference sequence). The CDR3 loop reads CASSQGLGIRAFF. The CDR3 nucleotides read TGTGCCTCTTCACAGGGGTTAGGCATCCGAGCTTTCTTT.

This clonotype has just a few counts. This chain links TRBV20-1 with TRBJ2-5; the match to TRBD2 covers 8 bases. The germline V gene has CDR1 DFQATT and CDR2 SNEGSKA (reference sequence). J was trimmed by 7 bases and V by 3 bases; bases with no gene match: 19. The CDR3 sequence is 17 residues long. This chain's CDR3 is CSARTQIAGLVEGTQYF. Written as DNA, the CDR3 is TGCAGTGCTAGGACCCAGATAGCGGGACTAGTCGAAGGGACCCAGTACTTC.

This chain joins TRBV12-3 or TRBV12-4 and TRBJ2-5, with 8 bases that match TRBD1. This CDR3 spans 17 amino acids. J lost 2 bases, V lost 1 base, and 9 bases had no gene match. The CDR3 region is CASSLVAGGAYQETQYF. The CDR3 region has the DNA TGTGCCAGCAGTTTAGTCGCAGGGGGCGCGTATCAAGAGACCCAGTACTTC.

This clonotype has a handful of counts. The chain recombines TRBV27 with TRBJ1-2; D might be TRBD1 (6 bases). The V gene's germline CDR1 is MNHEY and CDR2 SMNVEV (reference sequence). V lost 0 bases, J lost 8 bases, and 19 bases lay in between. This CDR3 comprises 16 residues. CDR3 bases: TGTGCCAGCAGTTTATCGTCGGTAGGGGGGCTGTGGGGCTACACCTTC. Protein sequence: CASSLSSVGGLWGYTF.

This clonotype was seen repeatedly, ten times or more. This chain joins TRBV12-3 or TRBV12-4 and TRBJ1-2; D might be TRBD1 (6 bases). Trimming left V 5 bases short and J 7 bases short, with 14 bases between. CDR3 length equals 13 residues. The CDR3 nucleotides read TGTGCCAGCAGTCAACAGGGAGTCGGTGGCTACACCTTC. It yields the protein CASSQQGVGGYTF.

This clonotype has ten or more counts. The chain joins TRBV7-9 to TRBJ1-2; D not resolved. Germline loops: CDR1 SEHNR, CDR2 FQNEAQ (reference sequence). The CDR3 is 14 residues long. V was pared by 0 bases and J by 8 bases, with 13 bases between. The CDR3 protein is CASSLASRAGGYTF. In nucleotides, the CDR3 is TGTGCCAGCAGCTTAGCTTCTCGGGCCGGAGGCTACACCTTC.

This clonotype was observed many times. V usage is TRBV3-1 and J usage is TRBJ1-2, with TRBD1 as a possible D gene (6 bases). The germline V gene has CDR1 LGHDT and CDR2 YNNKEL (reference sequence). The CDR3 spans 13 residues. Trimming shortened V by 4 bases and J by 8 bases, and 14 bases separated the two germline ends. The CDR3: CASSPEARGGYTF. CDR3 DNA sequence: TGTGCCAGCAGCCCAGAGGCCAGGGGAGGCTACACCTTC.

V usage is TRBV6-5 and J usage is TRBJ1-2; 9 bases match TRBD1. This CDR3 region has 16 residues. In germline, CDR1 is MNHEY, CDR2 SVGAGI. V shed 0 bases, J shed 5 bases, and the junction held 7 bases outside the gene matches. The CDR3 is CASSYSNPGTGYGYTF. The CDR3 bases are TGTGCCAGCAGTTACTCGAACCCCGGGACAGGGTATGGCTACACCTTC.

This clonotype was seen ten or more times. The V and J genes are TRBV7-3 and TRBJ2-1, with TRBD2 matching 8 bases. Germline assignment: CDR1 SGHTA and CDR2 FQGTGA. The ends lost 5 bases at V and 2 bases at J; junction bases unmatched: 5. The CDR3 runs 15 residues. CDR3 nucleotide sequence: TGTGCCAGCAGCCGGGACGGGAGGGCCTACAATGAGCAGTTCTTC. Its translation is CASSRDGRAYNEQFF.

This clonotype was counted a few times. The chain employs TRBV30 and TRBJ1-2; D is possibly TRBD1 (6 bases). The CDR3 runs to 13 residues. Trimming removed 2 bases from V and 7 bases from J, with 14 bases in between. From germline, CDR1 is GTSNPN and CDR2 SVGIG (reference sequence). The CDR3 DNA reads as TGTGCCTGGAGTCTCGGGGGGGCAGGTGGCTACACCTTC. Translated: CAWSLGGAGGYTF.

The rearrangement links TRBV5-1 to TRBJ2-1; 12 bases match TRBD1. Losses at the gene ends were 4 bases for V and 6 bases for J; bases not matched to a gene: 5. This CDR3 contains 15 residues. CDR1 is SGHRS and CDR2 is YFSETQ in the germline V gene. The CDR3 is CASSPGGQGANEQFF. For the CDR3, the DNA is TGCGCCAGCAGCCCGGGGGGACAGGGGGCCAATGAGCAGTTCTTC.

This clonotype was seen more than once but under ten times. The chain links TRBV15 to TRBJ2-2; TRBD2 is a possible D gene (5 bases). Trimming took 0 bases from V and 7 from J, leaving 6 bases between them. The CDR3 sequence is 13 residues long. From germline, CDR1 is LNHNV and CDR2 YYDKDF (reference sequence). CDR3 nucleotide sequence: TGTGCCACCAGCAGAGAGGGGAGCGGGGAGCTGTTTTTT. Residues: CATSREGSGELFF.

The chain combines TRBV20-1 with TRBJ2-1, with D uncertain. The V gene lost 3 bases and the J gene lost 6 bases, with 3 bases spanning the gap. Germline lookup yields CDR1 DFQATT and CDR2 SNEGSKA (reference sequence). This CDR3 is 10 amino acids long. The CDR3 DNA reads as TGCAGTGCTAGTAGCAATGAGCAGTTCTTC. Translated: CSASSNEQFF.

This chain joins TRBV6-1 and TRBJ2-2, with TRBD2 matching 11 bases. CDR3 length equals 20 residues. V lost 5 bases, J lost 1 base, and 15 bases stayed unmatched. Germline CDR1 MNHNS, CDR2 SASEGT. DNA of the CDR3: TGTGCCAGCAGTTGGGGGCGCTTGACTAGCGGGATTAAGAACACCGGGGAGCTGTTTTTT. This encodes CASSWGRLTSGIKNTGELFF.

The chain carries TRBV9 and TRBJ2-1, with D unclear. The CDR3 has 14 residues. Germline loops: CDR1 SGDLS, CDR2 YYNGEE. V was clipped by 2 bases and J by 7 bases, with 13 bases between them. The CDR3: CASSVNSLLNEQFF. As DNA, the CDR3 is TGTGCCAGCAGCGTTAACAGCCTGCTTAATGAGCAGTTCTTC. Based on the CDR3 plus reference TRBV9 and TRBJ2-1, the full variable domain is DSGVTQTPKHLITATGQRVTLRCSPRSGDLSVYWYQQSLDQGLQFLIQYYNGEERAKGNILERFSAQQFPDLHSELNLSSLELGDSALYFCASSVNSLLNEQFFGPGTRLTVL.